Here is one TCR beta chain with its context. Method: immunoSEQ multiplex PCR; TCRdb's copy keeps in-frame clones and lacks some. The sample records 45,000 to 65,000 clones, 89% being singletons. This sample was taken from a study of blood T cell repertoires in COVID-19. This CDR3 spans 14 amino acids. V lost 2 bases, J lost 3 bases, and 8 bases lay in between. Germline V gene sequence: CDR1 KGHSH, CDR2 LQKENI. This clonotype was sampled from a man aged 60 to 75 with active COVID-19. The specimen sequenced was peripheral blood. The V and J genes are TRBV18 and TRBJ2-1; D is uncertain. In DNA form, the CDR3 reads TGTGCCAGCTCACCAATTAGCAGCTACAATGAGCAGTTCTTC. Residues: CASSPISSYNEQFF.